Listed below are T cell receptor beta chains from one sample, sequenced in a study of T cell responses to AZD1222 COVID-19 vaccine. Clones were sequenced by immunoSEQ multiplex PCR, and TCRdb holds only the in-frame ones, with some missing. This table holds about 120,000 clones, 70% to 90% found once. Sequencing used peripheral blood, obtained on day 0 of AZD1222 vaccination. The receptors were gathered from an adult in good health. Each CDR3 is given with its conserved first and last residue. D genes are given only for firm matches. Clone size is shown for a subset of rows, as once, few, many or a class of expanded clone.

v_gene	abundance	j_gene	d_gene	CDR3nt	CDR3aa
TRBV28	few	TRBJ2-7	.	TGTGCCAGCTCGGCACAAACAGGATTGGGCGAGCAGTACTTC	CASSAQTGLGEQYF
TRBV28	.	TRBJ1-2	TRBD1	TGTGCCAGCAGTCTCTCCGGGACAGGCCACTATGGCTACACCTTC	CASSLSGTGHYGYTF
TRBV20-1	.	TRBJ2-1	.	TGCAGTGCCAAGTCTTACAATGAGCAGTTCTTC	CSAKSYNEQFF
TRBV10-2	.	TRBJ1-2	TRBD1	TGCGCCAGCAGTGATAACAGGGGGGGGAACTATGGCTACACCTTC	CASSDNRGGNYGYTF
TRBV6-5	.	TRBJ1-1	.	TGTGCCAGCAGGGGAACGTCACGTAGGACTGAAGCTTTCTTT	CASRGTSRRTEAFF
TRBV27	.	TRBJ2-5	.	TGTGCCAGCAGTATAACCGGGACCCTAAAGGCAGAGACCCAGTACTTC	CASSITGTLKAETQYF
TRBV30	.	TRBJ1-5	.	TGTGCCTGGAGTGTGCACAGGGTGAGGGGGGGCAATCAGCCCCAGCATTTT	CAWSVHRVRGGNQPQHF
TRBV19	.	TRBJ1-1	.	TGTGCCAGCCAGGGGTGGGGGGACACTGAAGCTTTCTTT	CASQGWGDTEAFF
TRBV19	.	TRBJ2-3	.	TGTGCCAGTAGTACAGCAGGGGATACGCAGTATTTT	CASSTAGDTQYF
TRBV11-2	.	TRBJ2-5	TRBD1	TGTGCCAGCAGCCAAATAACAGGGGACCAAGAGACCCAGTACTTC	CASSQITGDQETQYF
TRBV28	.	TRBJ2-7	.	TGTGCCAGCAGTTTGGCGGGACTCTCCTACGAGCAGTACTTC	CASSLAGLSYEQYF
TRBV5-1	.	TRBJ2-7	TRBD1	TGCGCCAGCACTCCCCGCGGGGGACAGGGGGGCTACGAGCAGTACTTC	CASTPRGGQGGYEQYF
TRBV19	.	TRBJ2-7	.	TGTGCCAGTTCCGGCACCTACGAGCAGTACTTC	CASSGTYEQYF
TRBV4-2	.	TRBJ2-1	TRBD2	TGTGCCAGCAGCCAGGGGACTAGCGGGGGGTACTCCTACAATGAGCAGTTCTTC	CASSQGTSGGYSYNEQFF
TRBV2	.	TRBJ2-3	.	TGTGCCAGCAGTGACAGCAGTATCACAGATACGCAGTATTTT	CASSDSSITDTQYF
TRBV4-1	.	TRBJ2-7	.	TGCGCCAGCAGCCCATGGCAGGGAGAGACCTACGAGCAGTACTTC	CASSPWQGETYEQYF
TRBV6-2/TRBV6-3	.	TRBJ2-7	TRBD1	TGTGCCAGCAGTGACATGACAGGGAACTACGAGCAGTACTTC	CASSDMTGNYEQYF
TRBV7-9	.	TRBJ2-1	.	TGTGCCCTAAACCGCGGGACGGCCCACAATGAGCAGTTCTTC	CALNRGTAHNEQFF
TRBV6-5	.	TRBJ1-1	.	TGTGCCAGCAGTTACTCGGCTACTGAAGCTTTCTTT	CASSYSATEAFF
TRBV3-1/TRBV3-2	.	TRBJ1-2	.	TGTGCCAGCAGCCCAGGCAGTAGGGGGGCCGGCTACACCTTC	CASSPGSRGAGYTF
TRBV5-1	few	TRBJ1-6	TRBD1	TGCGCCAGCAGCTTGGGGGACAGGGTTTCACCCCTCCACTTT	CASSLGDRVSPLHF
TRBV5-6	.	TRBJ2-2	.	TGTGCCAGCAGCCCCCAAGCGGGGCAGGGGGCCGGGGAGCTGTTTTTT	CASSPQAGQGAGELFF
TRBV27	few	TRBJ2-2	.	TGTGCCAGCAGTTTTCGAAACCCGAACACCGGGGAGCTGTTTTTT	CASSFRNPNTGELFF
TRBV27	.	TRBJ2-7	.	TGTGCCAGCAGTTTATCCATTGACGGTTACGAGCAGTACTTC	CASSLSIDGYEQYF
TRBV7-2	.	TRBJ1-5	.	TGTGCCAGCAGCGCAGGGGCCCTTGGTGCCCCCCAGCATTTT	CASSAGALGAPQHF
TRBV11-2	.	TRBJ1-3	.	TGTGCCAGCAGCTTCCAAGGAAACACCATATATTTT	CASSFQGNTIYF
TRBV27	.	TRBJ1-5	.	TGTGCCAGCAGCCCGAACGCGGGTCAGCCCCAGCATTTT	CASSPNAGQPQHF
TRBV16	.	TRBJ2-2	.	TGTGCCAGCAGCCAAAGAGCGGGTCGGCAGGGGCGGACCACCGGGGAGCTGTTTTTT	CASSQRAGRQGRTTGELFF
TRBV14	.	TRBJ2-1	.	TGTGCCAGCAGCCAACCAAACAATGAGCAGTTCTTC	CASSQPNNEQFF